This is a list of T cell receptor gamma chains from one sample in a study of gamma-delta T cells after stem cell transplantation. TCRdb re-processed the RT-PCR reads via CATT. The data hold 820 or so gamma-chain clones, with about 6% observed a single time. The sequenced sample consisted of gamma-delta T cells. These receptors were taken from a human donor. It is not recorded whose cells these are; they may come from a transplant donor. CDR3s include the opening cysteine and the closing phenylalanine or tryptophan.

j_call: TRGJP
cdr3_length: 17
v_call: TRGV9
cdr3_aa: CALWEVLEGLGKKIKVF

j_call: TRGJP
cdr3_length: 18
v_call: TRGV9
cdr3_aa: CALWEVIHGELGKKIKVF

j_call: TRGJP
cdr3_length: 17
v_call: TRGV9
cdr3_aa: CALWEPTEELGKKIKVF

j_call: TRGJP
cdr3_length: 16
v_call: TRGV9
cdr3_aa: CALWEGVELGKKIKVF

j_call: TRGJP
cdr3_length: 16
v_call: TRGV9
cdr3_aa: CALWGVEGLGKKIKVF

j_call: TRGJP
cdr3_length: 19
v_call: TRGV9
cdr3_aa: CALWEVPPSQELGKKIKVF

j_call: TRGJP
cdr3_length: 18
v_call: TRGV9
cdr3_aa: CALWEVRAQELGKKIKVF

j_call: TRGJP1
cdr3_length: 13
v_call: TRGV4
cdr3_aa: CATWDATGWFKIF

j_call: TRGJ1/TRGJ2
cdr3_length: 11
v_call: TRGV9
cdr3_aa: CALWEGNKKLF

j_call: TRGJP1
cdr3_length: 10
v_call: TRGV2
cdr3_aa: CATSSWFKIF

j_call: TRGJP
cdr3_length: 17
v_call: TRGV9
cdr3_aa: CALWDNLQELGKKIKVF

j_call: TRGJP
cdr3_length: 15
v_call: TRGV9
cdr3_aa: CALWDGELGKKIKVF

j_call: TRGJP
cdr3_length: 18
v_call: TRGV9
cdr3_aa: CALWEFSKQELGKKIKVF

j_call: TRGJP
cdr3_length: 17
v_call: TRGV9
cdr3_aa: CALWEVHRELGKKIKVF

j_call: TRGJP
cdr3_length: 16
v_call: TRGV9
cdr3_aa: CALWEPQELGKKIKVF

j_call: TRGJP
cdr3_length: 18
v_call: TRGV9
cdr3_aa: CALWEVVLQELGKKIKVF

j_call: TRGJP
cdr3_length: 17
v_call: TRGV9
cdr3_aa: CALWEVAQELGKKIKVF

j_call: TRGJP
cdr3_length: 17
v_call: TRGV9
cdr3_aa: CALWEVKQELGKKIKVF

j_call: TRGJP
cdr3_length: 15
v_call: TRGV9
cdr3_aa: CALWEQELGKKIKVF

j_call: TRGJP
cdr3_length: 17
v_call: TRGV9
cdr3_aa: CALWEVPPQLGKKIKVF

j_call: TRGJP
cdr3_length: 17
v_call: TRGV9
cdr3_aa: CALWEVHVMLGKKIKVF

j_call: TRGJP
cdr3_length: 17
v_call: TRGV9
cdr3_aa: CALWEPPQELGKKIKVF

j_call: TRGJP
cdr3_length: 17
v_call: TRGV9
cdr3_aa: CALWEGTQELGKKIKVF

j_call: TRGJ1/TRGJ2
cdr3_length: 17
v_call: TRGV9
cdr3_aa: CALWEVFVVPKYYKKLF

j_call: TRGJ1/TRGJ2
cdr3_length: 15
v_call: TRGV9
cdr3_aa: CALWDSPGGYYKKLF

j_call: TRGJP
cdr3_length: 16
v_call: TRGV9
cdr3_aa: CALWEVEGLGKKIKVF

j_call: TRGJP
cdr3_length: 16
v_call: TRGV9
cdr3_aa: CALWEAPELGKKIKVF

j_call: TRGJP
cdr3_length: 16
v_call: TRGV9
cdr3_aa: CALWESQELGKKIKVF

j_call: TRGJP
cdr3_length: 17
v_call: TRGV9
cdr3_aa: CALWDESQELGKKIKVF

j_call: TRGJ1/TRGJ2
cdr3_length: 14
v_call: TRGV9
cdr3_aa: CALWEASHYYKKLF

j_call: TRGJP
cdr3_length: 17
v_call: TRGV9
cdr3_aa: CALWENLQELGKKIKVF

j_call: TRGJP
cdr3_length: 19
v_call: TRGV9
cdr3_aa: CALWETPMERELGKKIKVF

j_call: TRGJP
cdr3_length: 17
v_call: TRGV9
cdr3_aa: CALWEVRAELGKKIKVF

j_call: TRGJ1/TRGJ2
cdr3_length: 13
v_call: TRGV8
cdr3_aa: CATWDGFYYKKLF

j_call: TRGJP
cdr3_length: 17
v_call: TRGV9
cdr3_aa: CALWEVLEELGKKIKVF

j_call: TRGJP
cdr3_length: 17
v_call: TRGV9
cdr3_aa: CALWEELQELGKKIKVF

j_call: TRGJP
cdr3_length: 16
v_call: TRGV9
cdr3_aa: CALWEALELGKKIKVF

j_call: TRGJ1/TRGJ2
cdr3_length: 14
v_call: TRGV8
cdr3_aa: CATWDIDHYYKKLF

j_call: TRGJ1/TRGJ2
cdr3_length: 9
v_call: TRGV8
cdr3_aa: CATRWKKLF

j_call: TRGJP
cdr3_length: 16
v_call: TRGV9
cdr3_aa: CALWEVPGMGKKIKVF

j_call: TRGJP
cdr3_length: 16
v_call: TRGV9
cdr3_aa: CALWENEELGKKIKVF

j_call: TRGJP
cdr3_length: 15
v_call: TRGV9
cdr3_aa: CALWDHLGGKKIKVF

j_call: TRGJP1
cdr3_length: 13
v_call: TRGV9
cdr3_aa: CALWEATPRFKIF

j_call: TRGJP
cdr3_length: 16
v_call: TRGV9
cdr3_aa: CALWEVKVLGKKIKVF

j_call: TRGJP
cdr3_length: 16
v_call: TRGV9
cdr3_aa: CALWEVWELGKKIKVF

j_call: TRGJP2
cdr3_length: 18
v_call: TRGV8
cdr3_aa: CATWDIRISIGSDWIKTF

j_call: TRGJP
cdr3_length: 16
v_call: TRGV9
cdr3_aa: CALWELQELGKKIKVF